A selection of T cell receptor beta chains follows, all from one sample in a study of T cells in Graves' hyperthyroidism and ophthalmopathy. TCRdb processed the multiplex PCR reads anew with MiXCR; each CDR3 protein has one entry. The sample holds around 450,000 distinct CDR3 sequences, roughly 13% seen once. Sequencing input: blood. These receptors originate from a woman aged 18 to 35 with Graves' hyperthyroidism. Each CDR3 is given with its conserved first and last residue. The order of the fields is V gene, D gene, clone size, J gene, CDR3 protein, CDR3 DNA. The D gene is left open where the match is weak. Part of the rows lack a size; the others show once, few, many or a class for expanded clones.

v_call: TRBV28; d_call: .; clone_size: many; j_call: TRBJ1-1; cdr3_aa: CASKIPGSRTEAFF; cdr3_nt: TGTGCCAGCAAAATACCAGGGTCTCGCACTGAAGCTTTCTTT
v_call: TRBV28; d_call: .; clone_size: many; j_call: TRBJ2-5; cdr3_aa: CASSSGGPGTQYF; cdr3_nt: TGTGCCAGCAGTAGTGGGGGTCCGGGGACCCAGTACTTC
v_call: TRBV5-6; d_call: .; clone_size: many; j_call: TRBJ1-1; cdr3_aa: CASSLRAITTEAFF; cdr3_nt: TGTGCCAGCAGCTTGAGAGCAATCACCACTGAAGCTTTCTTT
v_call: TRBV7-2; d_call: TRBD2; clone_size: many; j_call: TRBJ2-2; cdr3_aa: CASSLGFSGRAVGELFF; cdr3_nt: TGTGCCAGCAGCTTGGGTTTTAGCGGGAGGGCCGTCGGGGAGCTGTTTTTT
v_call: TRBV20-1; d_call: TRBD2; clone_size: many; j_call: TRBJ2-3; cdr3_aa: CSATYLAGDSDTQYF; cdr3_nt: TGCAGTGCTACATATCTAGCGGGAGATTCAGATACGCAGTATTTT
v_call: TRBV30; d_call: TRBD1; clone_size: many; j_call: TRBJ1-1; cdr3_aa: CAWSNTGTGRTEAFF; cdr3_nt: TGTGCCTGGAGTAACACCGGGACAGGGAGGACTGAAGCTTTCTTT
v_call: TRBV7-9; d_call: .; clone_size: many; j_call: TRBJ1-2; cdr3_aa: CASSGNGYTF; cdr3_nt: TGTGCCAGCAGCGGAAATGGCTACACCTTC
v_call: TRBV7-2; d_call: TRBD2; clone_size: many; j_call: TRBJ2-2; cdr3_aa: CASSLSSGRLTGELFF; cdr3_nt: TGTGCCAGCAGCTTAAGTAGCGGGAGACTCACCGGGGAGCTGTTTTTT
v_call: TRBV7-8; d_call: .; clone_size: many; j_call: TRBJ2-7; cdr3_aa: CASSLESLNPYEQYF; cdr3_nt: TGTGCCAGCAGCTTAGAGTCTCTCAACCCCTACGAGCAGTACTTC
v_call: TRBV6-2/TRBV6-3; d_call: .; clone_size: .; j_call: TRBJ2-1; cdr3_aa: CASSYLVRNNEQFF; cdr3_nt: TGTGCCAGCAGTTACTTGGTCAGAAACAATGAGCAGTTCTTC
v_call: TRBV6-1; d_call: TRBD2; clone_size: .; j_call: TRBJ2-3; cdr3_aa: CASSVTSGGWSTDTQYF; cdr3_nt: TGTGCCAGCAGTGTTACTAGCGGGGGGTGGAGCACAGATACGCAGTATTTT
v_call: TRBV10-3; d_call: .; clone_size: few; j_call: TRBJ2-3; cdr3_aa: CAISPASTDTQYF; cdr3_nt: TGTGCCATCAGCCCCGCTAGCACAGATACGCAGTATTTT
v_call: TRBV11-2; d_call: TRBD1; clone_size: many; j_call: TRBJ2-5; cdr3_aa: CASSKQGDQETQYF; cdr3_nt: TGTGCCAGCAGCAAACAGGGGGACCAAGAGACCCAGTACTTC
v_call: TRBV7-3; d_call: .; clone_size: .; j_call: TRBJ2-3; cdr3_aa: CASSLSAALNTQYF; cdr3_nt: TGTGCCAGCAGCTTATCGGCAGCCTTGAATACGCAGTATTTT
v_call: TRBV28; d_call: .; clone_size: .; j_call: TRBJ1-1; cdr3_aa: CASSLYGAGSENTEAFF; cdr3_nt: TGTGCCAGCAGTTTATATGGGGCAGGGAGCGAGAACACTGAAGCTTTCTTT